The source of this TCR beta chain is a study of blood T cell repertoires in COVID-19. Study information: Sample material is recorded as cDNA or gDNA derived from T cells, B-cell-depleted T cells, or PBMCs.

Trimming at V came to 1 base and at J to 3 bases, leaving 1 base not matched to a gene. This CDR3 region has 14 residues. Germline loops: CDR1 SGHNT, CDR2 YYREEE (reference sequence). Per the original methods: Estimation of nucleated cell counts relied on the amplification of reference gene primers. Some clones are missing from TCRdb's copy, which holds only in-frame ones; the method was immunoSEQ multiplex PCR. V, J and clone size derive from that table, while D and trimming were established from the DNA sequence. The repertoire holds 140,000 to 150,000 clones, with roughly 85% as singletons. The rearrangement uses TRBV5-4 and TRBJ2-7; 10 nucleotides line up with TRBD2. Sequenced input: peripheral blood. This clonotype was sampled from a woman aged 55-70 years with COVID-19, enrolled during active disease. CDR3 in DNA: TGTGCCAGCAGCTTGACTAGCGGGAACTACGAGCAGTACTTC. Amino acids: CASSLTSGNYEQYF.